This T cell receptor beta chain came from a study of cytomegalovirus exposure and HLA in healthy donors. Whole-study results and caveats: The study put around 180 TCR beta chains on its list as cytomegalovirus-associated. Confirmation in vitro established that a few CMV-associated chains were specific for CMV antigens. Later analysis placed DRB1 highest and HLA-C lowest in TCR association rates, which differed by HLA locus.

As regards this clone: Its matching antigen is unknown.

With 4 bases removed from V and 5 bases from J, the gap between germline ends came to 9 bases. CDR1 and CDR2 from the germline V gene are MDHEN and SYDVKM. This CDR3 region has 12 residues. Primers: 60 Vbeta forward and 13 Jbeta reverse. Method: immunoSEQ multiplex PCR; TCRdb's copy keeps in-frame clones and lacks some. This table holds 100,000 to 120,000 clones, 86% found once. Among the donors, all were healthy bone marrow donors. The specimen was PBMCs. The receptor was derived from a middle-aged man in good health and CMV-seronegative. This chain connects TRBV28 to TRBJ2-7; tentatively, D is TRBD1 (5 bases). CDR3 amino acids: CASSSIRDEQYF. The CDR3 coding sequence is TGTGCCAGCAGTTCGATCAGGGACGAGCAGTACTTC.